This T cell receptor beta chain was recovered during a study of cytomegalovirus exposure and HLA in healthy donors. Donors sampled were nominally healthy, though unrecorded immune exposures were likely. Study results and caveats: In vitro testing confirmed three CMV-associated chains as specific for CMV antigens.

This clone was recorded many times. Its antigen is not identified. CDR3 size: 14 residues. Germline CDR1 is GTSNPN and CDR2 is SVGIG (reference sequence). Unmatched junction bases numbered 5, after V lost 2 bases and J lost 7 bases. This PCR relied on a set of 60 Vbeta primers and 13 Jbeta primers. TCRdb's table, derived via immunoSEQ multiplex PCR, lists solely in-frame clones and lacks some. Of roughly 190,000 clones in the sample, around a tenth were seen once. This rearrangement joins TRBV30 to TRBJ1-5; 10 nucleotides match TRBD1. The material sequenced was PBMCs. This receptor was identified in a woman aged 25 to 45 in good health and CMV-seropositive. The CDR3 region is CAWSSGTGVQPQHF. The CDR3 nucleotides read TGTGCCTGGAGTAGTGGGACAGGGGTCCAGCCCCAGCATTTT.